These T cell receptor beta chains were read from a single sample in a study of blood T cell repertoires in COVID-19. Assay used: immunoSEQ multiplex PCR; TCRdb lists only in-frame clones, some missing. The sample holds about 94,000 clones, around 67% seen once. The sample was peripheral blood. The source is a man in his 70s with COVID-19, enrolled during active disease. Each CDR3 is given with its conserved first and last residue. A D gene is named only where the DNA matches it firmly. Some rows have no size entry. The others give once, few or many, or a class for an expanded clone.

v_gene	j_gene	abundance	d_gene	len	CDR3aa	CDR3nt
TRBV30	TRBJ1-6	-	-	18	CAWSVKFSSRQKNSPLHF	TGTGCCTGGAGTGTAAAGTTTTCCTCTAGACAGAAAAATTCACCCCTCCACTTT
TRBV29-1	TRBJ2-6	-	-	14	CSVHVGDGANVLTF	TGCAGCGTCCATGTAGGGGATGGGGCCAACGTCCTGACTTTC
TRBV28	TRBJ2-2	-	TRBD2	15	CASVGSGRAAGELFF	TGTGCCAGCGTAGGGAGCGGGAGGGCAGCCGGGGAGCTGTTTTTT
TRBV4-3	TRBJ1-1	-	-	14	CASSRNRGNTEAFF	TGCGCCAGCAGCCGAAACCGGGGGAACACTGAAGCTTTCTTT
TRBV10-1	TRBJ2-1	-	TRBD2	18	CASSFGGTSGNPYNEQFF	TGCGCCAGCAGTTTTGGGGGGACTAGCGGGAACCCCTACAATGAGCAGTTCTTC
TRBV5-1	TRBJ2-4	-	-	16	CASSLDAGRGKNIQYF	TGCGCCAGCAGCTTGGATGCGGGAAGGGGCAAAAACATTCAGTACTTC
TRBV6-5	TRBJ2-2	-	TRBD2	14	CASKGLRRSGELFF	TGTGCCAGCAAGGGACTAAGAAGATCCGGGGAGCTGTTTTTT
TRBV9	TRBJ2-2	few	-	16	CASSVAGQSNTGELFF	TGTGCCAGCAGCGTGGCGGGACAGTCGAACACCGGGGAGCTGTTTTTT
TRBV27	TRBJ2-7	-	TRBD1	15	CASSLSGQGRTEQYF	TGTGCCAGCAGTTTATCTGGACAGGGACGTACCGAGCAGTACTTC
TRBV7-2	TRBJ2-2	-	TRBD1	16	CASSLGGTGGHRELFF	TGTGCCAGCAGCTTAGGGGGGACAGGGGGCCACCGGGAGCTGTTTTTT
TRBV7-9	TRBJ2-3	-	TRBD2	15	CASSFPGLDQNTQYF	TGTGCCAGCAGCTTCCCGGGACTAGACCAAAATACGCAGTATTTT
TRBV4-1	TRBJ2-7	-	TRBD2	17	CASSQDSPSGSPYEQYF	TGCGCCAGCAGCCAAGATTCCCCTAGCGGGAGCCCCTACGAGCAGTACTTC
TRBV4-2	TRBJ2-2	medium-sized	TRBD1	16	CASSQSQGANTGELFF	TGTGCCAGCAGCCAATCACAGGGGGCGAACACCGGGGAGCTGTTTTTT
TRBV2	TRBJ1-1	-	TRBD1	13	CASRGQGIIGAFF	TGTGCCAGCAGGGGACAGGGGATTATTGGAGCTTTCTTT
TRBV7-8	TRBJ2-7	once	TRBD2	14	CASRAKGLAYEQYF	TGTGCCAGCCGCGCAAAGGGACTAGCCTACGAGCAGTACTTC
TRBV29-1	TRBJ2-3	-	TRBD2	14	CSVGSQRGTDTQYF	TGCAGCGTTGGCTCGCAGCGGGGGACAGATACGCAGTATTTT
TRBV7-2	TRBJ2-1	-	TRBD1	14	CASRRDRVYNEQFF	TGTGCCAGCAGAAGAGACAGGGTTTACAATGAGCAGTTCTTC
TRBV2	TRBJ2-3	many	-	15	CATSREGVSTDTQYF	TGTGCCACCTCACGTGAGGGGGTGAGCACAGATACGCAGTATTTT
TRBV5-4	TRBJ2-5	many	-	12	CANGLNQETQYF	TGTGCCAATGGGCTAAACCAAGAGACCCAGTACTTC
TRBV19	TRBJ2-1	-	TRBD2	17	CASSVSGTSGRAGEQFF	TGTGCCAGTAGTGTCTCCGGGACTAGCGGGAGGGCCGGGGAGCAGTTCTTC
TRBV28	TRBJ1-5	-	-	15	CASTLQRGSNQPQHF	TGTGCCAGCACCCTCCAGCGGGGCAGCAATCAGCCCCAGCATTTT
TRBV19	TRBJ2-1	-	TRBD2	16	CASSIGSGRADNEQFF	TGTGCCAGTAGTATTGGTTCTGGGAGGGCCGACAATGAGCAGTTCTTC
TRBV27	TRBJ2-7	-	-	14	CASSYDGILYEQYF	TGTGCCAGCAGTTACGATGGCATCCTCTACGAGCAGTACTTC
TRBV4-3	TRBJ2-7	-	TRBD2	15	CASSQDTSGTYEQYF	TGCGCCAGCAGCCAAGATACTAGCGGGACATACGAGCAGTACTTC
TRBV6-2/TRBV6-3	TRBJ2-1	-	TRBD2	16	CASRPSGRATYNEQFF	TGTGCCAGCAGACCTAGCGGGAGGGCGACTTACAATGAGCAGTTCTTC
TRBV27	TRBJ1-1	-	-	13	CASSLARNTEAFF	TGTGCCAGCAGTTTGGCCAGGAACACTGAAGCTTTCTTT